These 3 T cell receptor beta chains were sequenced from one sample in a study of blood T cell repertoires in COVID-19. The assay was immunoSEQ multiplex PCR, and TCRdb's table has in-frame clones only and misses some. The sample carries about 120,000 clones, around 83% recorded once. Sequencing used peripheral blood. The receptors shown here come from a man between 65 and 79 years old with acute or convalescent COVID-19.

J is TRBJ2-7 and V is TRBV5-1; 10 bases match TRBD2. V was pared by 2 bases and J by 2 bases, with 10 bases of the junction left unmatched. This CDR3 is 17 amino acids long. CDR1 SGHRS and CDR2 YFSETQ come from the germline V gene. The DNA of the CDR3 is TGCGCCAGCAGCTTATCATCTAGCGGGGGTTCGCCCTACGAGCAGTACTTC. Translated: CASSLSSSGGSPYEQYF.

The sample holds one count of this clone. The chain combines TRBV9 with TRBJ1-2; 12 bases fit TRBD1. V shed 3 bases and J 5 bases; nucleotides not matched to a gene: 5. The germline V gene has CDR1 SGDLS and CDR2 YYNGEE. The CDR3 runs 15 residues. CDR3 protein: CASSGGQGAGYGYTF. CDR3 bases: TGTGCCAGCAGCGGGGGACAGGGGGCGGGATATGGCTACACCTTC.

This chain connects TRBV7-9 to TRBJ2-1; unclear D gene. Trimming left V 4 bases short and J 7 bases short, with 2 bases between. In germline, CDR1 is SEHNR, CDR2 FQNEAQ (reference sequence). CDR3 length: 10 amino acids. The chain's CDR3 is CASSSNEQFF. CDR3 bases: TGTGCCAGCAGCTCAAATGAGCAGTTCTTC.